These T cell receptor beta chains were read from a single sample in a study of control samples from healthy donors and cancer patients. The method was immunoSEQ multiplex PCR; TCRdb's version includes in-frame clones alone and lacks a portion of them. The data show some 150,000 clones, about 89% seen once. The source material was blood. These receptors all stem from a man younger than 40 in good health. Both conserved end residues are part of each CDR3. D genes are given only for firm matches. Size tells how often a clone was seen (once, few, many) or the class of an expanded clone, and some rows leave it out.

v_gene,d_gene,j_gene,abundance,CDR3aa,CDR3nt
TRBV6-4,TRBD1,TRBJ2-3,few,CASSENSGGGADTQYF,TGTGCCAGCAGTGAGAACTCAGGGGGTGGCGCAGATACGCAGTATTTT
TRBV4-1,TRBD2,TRBJ2-7,many,CASSQVAGGSYEQYF,TGCGCCAGCAGCCAAGTGGCGGGGGGATCCTACGAGCAGTACTTC
TRBV30,TRBD1,TRBJ1-2,NA,CAWSTGDYGYTF,TGTGCCTGGAGCACAGGGGACTATGGCTACACCTTC
TRBV4-2,NA,TRBJ1-6,once,CASSHGQASSYNSPLHF,TGTGCCAGCAGCCACGGACAAGCTAGCTCCTATAATTCACCCCTCCACTTT
TRBV18,NA,TRBJ2-7,NA,CASSPQGRSYEQYF,TGTGCCAGCTCACCACAGGGGCGCTCCTACGAGCAGTACTTC
TRBV6-5,TRBD1,TRBJ2-1,NA,CASSYFPGQTYNEQFF,TGTGCCAGCAGTTACTTCCCGGGACAGACCTACAATGAGCAGTTCTTC
TRBV9,NA,TRBJ2-7,NA,CASSSPGGRETLYEQYF,TGTGCCAGCAGCTCACCCGGCGGAAGGGAAACCTTATACGAGCAGTACTTC
TRBV5-4,TRBD1,TRBJ1-3,NA,CASSLRGDRTIYF,TGTGCCAGCAGCTTGAGGGGGGACAGGACCATATATTTT
TRBV6-5,NA,TRBJ1-6,NA,CASSYPTSGSPLHF,TGTGCCAGCAGTTACCCCACAAGTGGTTCACCCCTCCACTTT
TRBV7-2,NA,TRBJ2-3,NA,CASNEGGKDTQYF,TGTGCCAGCAACGAAGGGGGGAAAGATACGCAGTATTTT
TRBV10-1,TRBD2,TRBJ2-3,NA,CASPGLATPDTQYF,TGCGCCAGCCCGGGACTAGCGACCCCAGATACGCAGTATTTT
TRBV7-9,NA,TRBJ1-2,NA,CASSLNYGYTF,TGTGCCAGCAGCTTAAACTATGGCTACACCTTC
TRBV9,NA,TRBJ1-5,NA,CASSVDLGVGQPQHF,TGTGCCAGCAGCGTAGATCTGGGAGTGGGGCAGCCCCAGCATTTT
TRBV5-6,NA,TRBJ1-4,NA,CASSPRGGATNEKLFF,TGTGCCAGCAGCCCCCGGGGGGGAGCAACTAATGAAAAACTGTTTTTT
TRBV5-4,NA,TRBJ2-1,NA,CASSPQRAGSYNEQFF,TGTGCCAGCAGCCCCCAGAGGGCCGGCTCCTACAATGAGCAGTTCTTC
TRBV11-3,TRBD1,TRBJ2-7,NA,CASSRGQGYEQYF,TGTGCCAGCAGCCGCGGACAGGGCTACGAGCAGTACTTC
TRBV4-2,TRBD2,TRBJ2-3,NA,CASSQSGGAGTDTQYF,TGTGCCAGCAGCCAAAGCGGGGGGGCCGGCACAGATACGCAGTATTTT
TRBV6-1,NA,TRBJ2-3,NA,CASSEEKGTTQYF,TGTGCCAGCAGTGAAGAAAAGGGCACGACGCAGTATTTT
TRBV7-8,NA,TRBJ2-7,NA,CASSFRVGAAYEQYF,TGTGCCAGCAGCTTTCGGGTGGGGGCCGCCTACGAGCAGTACTTC
TRBV2,TRBD2,TRBJ2-7,NA,CASSVAGGYEQYF,TGTGCCAGCAGTGTTGCGGGAGGTTACGAGCAGTACTTC
TRBV4-2,TRBD2,TRBJ2-7,NA,CASSARRTSGGSFYEQYF,TGTGCCAGCAGCGCCCGTAGGACTAGCGGGGGTTCGTTCTACGAGCAGTACTTC
TRBV6-5,NA,TRBJ1-1,NA,CASSSTGNTEAFF,TGTGCCAGCAGCTCGACAGGGAACACTGAAGCTTTCTTT
TRBV5-1,TRBD1,TRBJ2-7,NA,CASSPGQGAYEQYF,TGCGCCAGCAGCCCGGGACAGGGCGCCTACGAGCAGTACTTC
TRBV28,TRBD1,TRBJ1-5,NA,CASSHSGQGAQPQHF,TGTGCCAGCAGTCACTCGGGACAGGGGGCTCAGCCCCAGCATTTT
TRBV5-6,TRBD2,TRBJ2-1,NA,CASSSRSGGAFEQFF,TGTGCCAGCAGCTCGCGTAGCGGGGGGGCCTTTGAGCAGTTCTTC
TRBV29-1,NA,TRBJ2-3,few,CSVNRTSSDTDTQYF,TGCAGCGTAAACCGGACCTCTAGCGACACAGATACGCAGTATTTT
TRBV13,NA,TRBJ2-1,NA,CASSFPPTGEGIYNEQFF,TGTGCCAGCAGCTTCCCCCCTACAGGGGAGGGAATCTACAATGAGCAGTTCTTC
TRBV29-1,TRBD1,TRBJ1-1,NA,CSVRSGGNTEAFF,TGCAGCGTTCGCTCAGGGGGCAACACTGAAGCTTTCTTT
TRBV4-3,NA,TRBJ1-1,NA,CASSQEPGVGTEAFF,TGCGCCAGCAGCCAAGAACCCGGGGTCGGGACTGAAGCTTTCTTT
TRBV7-2,TRBD2,TRBJ2-3,NA,CASSFQAGASTDTQYF,TGTGCCAGCAGCTTCCAAGCGGGAGCTAGCACAGATACGCAGTATTTT
TRBV9,NA,TRBJ1-3,NA,CASSVEWLSNTIYF,TGTGCCAGCAGCGTAGAATGGTTGTCCAACACCATATATTTT
TRBV10-3,NA,TRBJ1-6,NA,CAIRAASSYNSPLHF,TGTGCCATCAGGGCTGCGAGCTCCTATAATTCACCCCTCCACTTT
TRBV15,TRBD2,TRBJ2-2,NA,CATSGRTSGWTGELFF,TGTGCCACCAGCGGAAGGACTAGCGGGTGGACTGGGGAGCTGTTTTTT
TRBV9,TRBD2,TRBJ2-2,NA,CASSVAGGKTGELFF,TGTGCCAGCAGCGTAGCGGGAGGAAAGACCGGGGAGCTGTTTTTT
TRBV6-4,TRBD1,TRBJ2-1,few,CASSDSGQGAGNEQFF,TGTGCCAGCAGTGACTCTGGACAGGGGGCGGGGAATGAGCAGTTCTTC